A single sample is the source of the 29 T cell receptor beta chains below, sequenced in a study of blood T cell repertoires in COVID-19. Profiling relied on immunoSEQ multiplex PCR, and the TCRdb table lists in-frame clones only, not all of them. The sample has approximately 170,000 clones; 90% are singletons. Sequencing was done on a sample of peripheral blood. These receptors originate from a man in his sixties with active or convalescent COVID-19.

The rearrangement joins TRBV6-2 or TRBV6-3 to TRBJ1-3; TRBD1 aligns across 8 bases. V trimming: 5 bases; J trimming: 7 bases; junction bases outside the gene matches: 10. Germline CDR1 MNHEY, CDR2 SVGEGT. The length of the CDR3 is 15 residues. CDR3 bases: TGTGCCAGCAGTCGGACCGGGACAGGAACTAACACCATATATTTT. Protein product: CASSRTGTGTNTIYF.

V is TRBV28 and J is TRBJ2-7, with 8 positions matching TRBD2. Germline V gives CDR1 MDHEN, CDR2 SYDVKM. After removal of 5 bases from V and 3 bases from J, the junction contained 9 bases not matched to a gene. This CDR3 comprises 15 residues. CDR3 nucleotide sequence: TGTGCCAGCAGTGGGGGGAGTGCGGGAGGCTACGAGCAGTACTTC. This translates into CASSGGSAGGYEQYF. The entire variable domain, with the rest obtained from reference TRBV28 and TRBJ2-7, is as follows: DVKVTQSSRYLVKRTGEKVFLECVQDMDHENMFWYRQDPGLGLRLIYFSYDVKMKEKGDIPEGYSVSREKKERFSLILESASTNQTSMYLCASSGGSAGGYEQYFGPGTRLTVT.

CDR3 in DNA: TGTGCCAGCTCGTGGACAGGGGAAAGCACCGGGGAGCTGTTTTTT. It encodes CASSWTGESTGELFF. The genes are TRBV18 and TRBJ2-2, with 9 bases that match TRBD1. Germline V gene lookup returns CDR1 KGHSH and CDR2 LQKENI. With 6 bases clipped from V and 4 bases from J, the junction kept 6 bases outside the gene matches. The CDR3 is 15 amino acids. Full variable domain (remainder filled in from reference TRBV18 and TRBJ2-2): NAGVMQNPRHLVRRRGQEARLRCSPMKGHSHVYWYRQLPEEGLKFMVYLQKENIIDESGMPKERFSAEFPKEGPSILRIQQVVRGDSAAYFCASSWTGESTGELFFGEGSRLTVL.

The V call is TRBV19, the J call TRBJ2-2; TRBD2 matches 16 bases. The CDR3 is 18 residues long. Germline CDR1 is LNHDA and CDR2 is SQIVND (reference sequence). The ends lost 0 bases at V and 6 bases at J; junction bases unmatched: 4. In nucleotides, the CDR3 is TGTGCCAGTAGTATAGATCAGGGACTAGCGGGGGGGCCCGGGGAGCTGTTTTTT. It encodes CASSIDQGLAGGPGELFF.

This rearrangement joins TRBV5-1 to TRBJ1-6, with D maybe TRBD1 (6 bases). The CDR3 is 16 amino acids. V lost 3 bases to trimming and J lost 7 bases, with 17 bases between them. Germline assignment: CDR1 SGHRS and CDR2 YFSETQ. CDR3 protein: CASSSLQGIKNSPLHF. The DNA of the CDR3 is TGCGCCAGCAGCTCCCTACAGGGAATTAAGAATTCACCCCTCCACTTT. The whole variable domain, remainder taken from reference TRBV5-1 and TRBJ1-6, is KAGVTQTPRYLIKTRGQQVTLSCSPISGHRSVSWYQQTPGQGLQFLFEYFSETQRNKGNFPGRFSGRQFSNSRSEMNVSTLELGDSALYLCASSSLQGIKNSPLHFGNGTRLTVT.

J is TRBJ2-7 and V is TRBV7-9, with 8 nucleotides matching TRBD2. The germline CDR1 and CDR2 sequences are SEHNR and FQNEAQ (reference sequence). V lost 3 bases, J lost 1 base, and 2 bases stayed unmatched. The CDR3 covers 14 residues. In DNA, the CDR3 is TGTGCCAGCAGCTTCTTAGCGGGATCCTACGAGCAGTACTTC. It translates to CASSFLAGSYEQYF.

A note on this clone: At the DNA level, this CDR3 is encoded by other sequences in the same sample as well. This chain uses TRBV5-1 with TRBJ2-5; 7 nucleotides align to TRBD1. The germline V gene encodes CDR1 SGHRS and CDR2 YFSETQ. V lost 0 bases, J lost 0 bases, and 2 bases stayed unmatched. This CDR3 has 15 residues. For the CDR3, the DNA is TGCGCCAGCAGCTTGGGACAGGGATACCAAGAGACCCAGTACTTC. It codes for CASSLGQGYQETQYF.

This chain joins TRBV6-5 and TRBJ2-7; 8 positions agree with TRBD1. The germline gives CDR1 MNHEY, CDR2 SVGAGI. V shed 0 bases and J 2 bases; nucleotides not matched to a gene: 6. The CDR3 is 16 amino acids. CDR3 in DNA: TGTGCCAGCAGTTACTCGTTCCCGGACAGGGCCTACGAGCAGTACTTC. It encodes CASSYSFPDRAYEQYF.

This rearrangement joins TRBV4-2 to TRBJ2-7, with D maybe TRBD2 (6 bases). The CDR3 covers 15 residues. Trimming removed 1 base from V and 5 bases from J, with 15 bases in between. From germline, CDR1 is LGHNA and CDR2 YNFKEQ. In DNA, the CDR3 is TGTGCCAGCAGCCAAGGGGGCGGGGAGCGGGACGAGCAGTACTTC. The encoded protein is CASSQGGGERDEQYF.

J is TRBJ1-2 and V is TRBV6-1, with a possible D match to TRBD1 (6 bases). The V end was cut by 2 bases, the J end by 5 bases, with 12 bases between. The CDR3 runs 14 residues. Per germline, CDR1 MNHNS and CDR2 SASEGT. CDR3 loop: CASSESQGLYGYTF. CDR3 nucleotides: TGTGCCAGCAGTGAATCACAGGGTTTGTATGGCTACACCTTC.

The chain couples TRBV19 to TRBJ2-2; 11 nucleotides match TRBD2. Germline V CDR1 and CDR2: LNHDA, SQIVND (reference sequence). The ends lost 11 bases at V and 3 bases at J; junction bases unmatched: 5. The CDR3 totals 14 residues. The CDR3: CAAGTSGDTGELFF. CDR3 DNA: TGTGCCGCAGGGACTAGCGGCGACACCGGGGAGCTGTTTTTT.

The CDR3 bases are TGTGCCAGCAGCTTAGCAGGGATAGAGACCCAGTACTTC. This gives the protein CASSLAGIETQYF. This chain links TRBV11-2 with TRBJ2-5, with a possible D match to TRBD1 (5 bases). This CDR3 spans 13 amino acids. Germline loops: CDR1 SGHAT, CDR2 FQNNGV. V shed 1 base and J shed 4 bases, with 7 bases lying between them.

The J gene is TRBJ1-6, the V gene TRBV28; 7 nucleotides agree with TRBD1. This CDR3 is built from 16 residues. Germline loops: CDR1 MDHEN, CDR2 SYDVKM. V shed 6 bases, J shed 4 bases, and the junction held 9 bases outside the gene matches. The CDR3 DNA is TGTGCCAGCAGCTTAGACAGGGCCAGTTATAATTCACCCCTCCACTTT. Translating gives CASSLDRASYNSPLHF.

The rearrangement uses TRBV10-2 and TRBJ1-2; a weak D match, TRBD1 (6 bases). CDR1 and CDR2 from the germline V gene are WSHSY and SAAADI. This CDR3 contains 13 residues. Trimming cost V 3 bases and J 7 bases, with 12 bases left between them. Here the CDR3 DNA reads TGCGCCAGCAGTGACAGGGGCCTCTCTGGCTACACCTTC. Translation: CASSDRGLSGYTF.

This clone was counted only a few times. Other DNA sequences in the sample encode the same CDR3. The chain employs TRBV6-5 and TRBJ1-1, with D possibly being TRBD1 (6 bases). Germline V gives CDR1 MNHEY, CDR2 SVGAGI. V was shortened by 5 bases and J by 0 bases, with 10 bases between the two germline ends. The CDR3 has 14 residues. In nucleotides, the CDR3 is TGTGCCAGCAGTAAACAGGGCATGAACACTGAAGCTTTCTTT. Translation: CASSKQGMNTEAFF.

The chain joins TRBV29-1 to TRBJ2-7; 16 bases agree with TRBD2. Trimming took 6 bases from V and 1 from J; bases not matched to a gene: 12. Germline V gives CDR1 SQVTM, CDR2 ANQGSEA. CDR3 size: 18 residues. The CDR3 protein is CSVMGLAGGSSPSYEQYF. The CDR3, as DNA: TGCAGCGTAATGGGACTAGCGGGAGGGTCATCCCCATCCTACGAGCAGTACTTC.

The chain recombines TRBV29-1 with TRBJ1-2; D not certain. V lost 2 bases and J 7 bases, leaving 14 bases between the germline ends. CDR3 size: 13 residues. Germline V lookup: CDR1 SQVTM, CDR2 ANQGSEA. The CDR3, as DNA: TGCAGCGTTGAAATGGCCGGGTTGGTTGGCTACACCTTC. Its protein is CSVEMAGLVGYTF.

V gene TRBV2 combines with J gene TRBJ1-3; D remains ambiguous. Germline V gives CDR1 SNHLY, CDR2 FYNNEI. The length of the CDR3 is 14 residues. V was shortened by 8 bases and J by 2 bases, with 13 bases between the two germline ends. The CDR3 is CASYLDGPGNTIYF. The CDR3 nucleotides are TGTGCCAGCTACCTTGATGGGCCTGGAAACACCATATATTTT.

The rearrangement joins TRBV6-5 to TRBJ2-1; 12 bases are a match to TRBD2. The CDR3 is 15 amino acids. Germline V gene lookup returns CDR1 MNHEY and CDR2 SVGAGI. The J segment lost 4 bases and the V segment lost 8 bases, leaving 6 bases of the junction unmatched. The DNA of the CDR3 is TGTGCCAGCTTGACTAGCGGGGGTCAATACAATGAGCAGTTCTTC. As protein: CASLTSGGQYNEQFF.

The chain recombines TRBV6-1 with TRBJ1-4, with TRBD1 matching over 9 bases. The CDR3 spans 13 residues. Trimming removed 3 bases from V and 8 bases from J; junction bases left unmatched: 1. Germline CDR1 is MNHNS and CDR2 is SASEGT. CDR3 residues: CASSEDRGEKLFF. CDR3 DNA: TGTGCCAGCAGTGAGGACAGGGGCGAAAAACTGTTTTTT.

The chain employs TRBV2 and TRBJ1-2, with D possibly matching TRBD1 (6 bases). There are 15 residues in the CDR3. With 7 bases removed from V and 2 bases from J, the gap between germline ends came to 17 bases. Germline CDR1 and CDR2: SNHLY and FYNNEI. The CDR3 loop is CASTVLGQKNYGYTF. The CDR3 DNA reads as TGTGCCAGCACAGTTCTCGGACAGAAAAACTATGGCTACACCTTC.

The chain is built from TRBV6-5 and TRBJ1-2; 10 bases agree with TRBD1. CDR3 size: 16 residues. The V gene end was trimmed by 2 bases and the J gene end by 2 bases; junction bases not matched to a gene: 5. CDR1 and CDR2 from the germline V gene are MNHEY and SVGAGI. The CDR3 protein is CASSYVRTGGNYGYTF. The CDR3 region has the DNA TGTGCCAGCAGTTACGTTAGGACAGGGGGAAACTATGGCTACACCTTC.

The chain joins TRBV7-6 to TRBJ1-5; weak D call: TRBD1 (5 bases). The CDR3 length is 17 residues. From germline, CDR1 is SGHVS and CDR2 FNYEAQ. V shed 1 base and J shed 5 bases, with 18 bases lying between them. The CDR3 is CASSLVGGDSNHQPQHF. The CDR3 nucleotides are TGTGCCAGCAGCTTAGTAGGAGGGGATTCCAACCATCAGCCCCAGCATTTT.

The chain carries TRBV10-3 and TRBJ1-1; no reliable D call. This CDR3 region has 14 residues. Trimming pared 7 bases from V and 0 bases from J, leaving 12 bases between. The germline gives CDR1 ENHRY, CDR2 SYGVKD. CDR3 in amino acids: CAIMSSTLNTEAFF. In nucleotides, the CDR3 is TGTGCCATCATGTCCTCAACATTGAACACTGAAGCTTTCTTT.

The chain employs TRBV7-5 and TRBJ2-7; no check of the table's D call, TRBD2, against the DNA was made. TRBV7-5 is noted as a pseudogene. There are 11 residues in the CDR3. In DNA form, the CDR3 reads TGTGTCAGAAGACGGGACTGTGAGCAGTACTTC. Its translation is CVRRRDCEQYF.

The V and J genes are TRBV6-2 or TRBV6-3 and TRBJ1-3; TRBD1 aligns across 8 bases. The CDR3 runs to 17 residues. Trimming cost V 0 bases and J 4 bases; bases outside gene matches: 8. Germline-derived CDR1 and CDR2 are MNHEY and SVGEGT. CDR3 loop: CASSYSTRTGRGNTIYF. In DNA, the CDR3 is TGTGCCAGCAGTTACTCGACAAGGACAGGGAGAGGAAACACCATATATTTT.

The chain carries TRBV2 and TRBJ2-7; the D gene is possibly TRBD1 (6 bases). The V and J ends lost 1 base and 6 bases respectively, with 10 bases between them. Germline CDR1 and CDR2: SNHLY and FYNNEI. The CDR3 totals 13 residues. The CDR3 DNA reads TGTGCCAGCAGTGAAGACGGCAGGGGCGAGCAGTACTTC. This translates into CASSEDGRGEQYF.

The chain is built from TRBV7-2 and TRBJ1-2; 7 nucleotides agree with TRBD1. The ends lost 2 bases at V and 9 bases at J; junction bases unmatched: 6. From germline, CDR1 is SGHTA and CDR2 FQGNSA. The CDR3 consists of 13 residues. CDR3 DNA sequence: TGTGCCAGCAGCTTAACAGGGGAAGTGCGCTACACCTTC. Translated: CASSLTGEVRYTF.

This chain links TRBV5-8 with TRBJ1-6; 10 nucleotides agree with TRBD1. The CDR3 length is 14 residues. CDR1 SGHTS and CDR2 YDEGEE come from the germline V gene. The trim removed 4 bases at V and 7 bases at J, leaving 2 bases unmatched. The CDR3 region has the DNA TGTGCCAGCAGCCCGGGACAGGGGAATTCACCCCTCCACTTT. It is translated as CASSPGQGNSPLHF.